A selection of T cell receptor beta chains follows, all from one sample in a study of long-term antiretroviral therapy in people with HIV. Measured with immunoSEQ multiplex PCR; TCRdb has only the in-frame clones, and not every one. The table records roughly 18,000 clones, 90% to 95% of them present only once. The specimen comprised unsorted PBMCs, sampled 0.6 years after starting antiretroviral therapy. The receptor set was obtained from a woman aged 40 to 55 with HIV. Both conserved end residues are part of each CDR3. Fields, in order: J gene, V gene, D gene, clone size, CDR3 DNA, CDR3 protein. The D gene is left open where the match is weak. Clone size is stated in some rows and not others, as once, few, many or a class when expanded.

J gene: TRBJ2-7; V gene: TRBV2; D gene: .; clone size: .; CDR3 DNA: TGTGCCAGCAGTGAAGCACGAGGGGGACCCTACGAGCAGTACTTC; CDR3 protein: CASSEARGGPYEQYF
J gene: TRBJ1-2; V gene: TRBV6-5; D gene: .; clone size: .; CDR3 DNA: TGTGCCAGCAGTTACTCGATAGGTCGTGGGGTGAGGGGCTACACCTTC; CDR3 protein: CASSYSIGRGVRGYTF
J gene: TRBJ2-7; V gene: TRBV5-6; D gene: .; clone size: .; CDR3 DNA: TGTGCCAGCAGCTTCTTCCAGGGAACCTACGAGCAGTACTTC; CDR3 protein: CASSFFQGTYEQYF
J gene: TRBJ1-3; V gene: TRBV29-1; D gene: TRBD1; clone size: .; CDR3 DNA: TGCAGCGTTGGGAGACAGGGAACTGGAAACACCATATATTTT; CDR3 protein: CSVGRQGTGNTIYF
J gene: TRBJ1-5; V gene: TRBV19; D gene: TRBD1; clone size: .; CDR3 DNA: TGTGCCAGTAGTTTCGTCGGACAGGGAGACCAGCCCCAGCATTTT; CDR3 protein: CASSFVGQGDQPQHF
J gene: TRBJ1-2; V gene: TRBV19; D gene: .; clone size: .; CDR3 DNA: TGTGCCAGTAGGGACGAGCTGAGGGACTATGGCTACACCTTC; CDR3 protein: CASRDELRDYGYTF
J gene: TRBJ2-1; V gene: TRBV6-6; D gene: .; clone size: .; CDR3 DNA: TGTGCCAGCAGTTCCGGACAGTCCCACCTCTACAATGAGCAGTTCTTC; CDR3 protein: CASSSGQSHLYNEQFF
J gene: TRBJ2-7; V gene: TRBV18; D gene: TRBD2; clone size: .; CDR3 DNA: TGTGCCAGCTCACCAAAGACTAGCGGATCCTACGAGCAGTACTTC; CDR3 protein: CASSPKTSGSYEQYF
J gene: TRBJ2-5; V gene: TRBV10-3; D gene: TRBD2; clone size: .; CDR3 DNA: TGTGCCATCGCAGCTCCTAGCGGGACCCAGTACTTC; CDR3 protein: CAIAAPSGTQYF
J gene: TRBJ1-2; V gene: TRBV6-5; D gene: .; clone size: .; CDR3 DNA: TGTGCCAGCAGGACGGGGGATCTCACCTATGGCTACACCTTC; CDR3 protein: CASRTGDLTYGYTF
J gene: TRBJ2-5; V gene: TRBV7-7; D gene: TRBD2; clone size: .; CDR3 DNA: TGTGCTAGCAGCCCGGGGACTAGCCGAGAGACCCAGTACTTC; CDR3 protein: CASSPGTSRETQYF
J gene: TRBJ1-1; V gene: TRBV4-3; D gene: .; clone size: .; CDR3 DNA: TGCGCCAGCAGCCAAGCCGGGACACTCAACACTGAAGCTTTCTTT; CDR3 protein: CASSQAGTLNTEAFF
J gene: TRBJ1-1; V gene: TRBV9; D gene: .; clone size: .; CDR3 DNA: TGTGCCAGCAGCCAAGGGGGGAACACTGAAGCTTTCTTT; CDR3 protein: CASSQGGNTEAFF
J gene: TRBJ1-2; V gene: TRBV4-1; D gene: TRBD1; clone size: .; CDR3 DNA: TGCGCCAGCAGCCAAGAGGTTGAAAGGACAGGGTATGGCTACACCTTC; CDR3 protein: CASSQEVERTGYGYTF
J gene: TRBJ2-3; V gene: TRBV5-1; D gene: .; clone size: .; CDR3 DNA: TGCGCCAGCAGCTATACCACAGATACGCAGTATTTT; CDR3 protein: CASSYTTDTQYF
J gene: TRBJ1-2; V gene: TRBV4-3; D gene: .; clone size: .; CDR3 DNA: TGCGCCAGCAGCCAAGAGAGGGCCGCAGTCCGGGGCTACACCTTC; CDR3 protein: CASSQERAAVRGYTF
J gene: TRBJ1-1; V gene: TRBV5-6; D gene: TRBD1; clone size: once; CDR3 DNA: TGTGCCAGCAGCTTGGGGCCGACAGGGGTGGCTGAAGCTTTCTTT; CDR3 protein: CASSLGPTGVAEAFF
J gene: TRBJ1-2; V gene: TRBV6-5; D gene: TRBD1; clone size: .; CDR3 DNA: TGTGCCAGCAGTTACGTAAGGACAGGGGGTAACTATGGCTACACCTTC; CDR3 protein: CASSYVRTGGNYGYTF
J gene: TRBJ1-6; V gene: TRBV30; D gene: .; clone size: .; CDR3 DNA: TGTGCCTCTAACACCTACAGCTTAAAGACAAGTTCACCCCTCCACTTT; CDR3 protein: CASNTYSLKTSSPLHF
J gene: TRBJ2-5; V gene: TRBV7-9; D gene: TRBD1; clone size: few; CDR3 DNA: TGTGCCAGCAGCCCGCCGACAGGGACAGAGACCCAGTACTTC; CDR3 protein: CASSPPTGTETQYF
J gene: TRBJ1-5; V gene: TRBV30; D gene: .; clone size: .; CDR3 DNA: TGTGCCTGGAGCTTAGGTATGAGCAATCAGCCCCAGCATTTT; CDR3 protein: CAWSLGMSNQPQHF
J gene: TRBJ2-1; V gene: TRBV29-1; D gene: TRBD1; clone size: .; CDR3 DNA: TGCAGCGTTATTCGACAGGGCCCCTACAATGAGCAGTTCTTC; CDR3 protein: CSVIRQGPYNEQFF
J gene: TRBJ1-1; V gene: TRBV6-5; D gene: .; clone size: few; CDR3 DNA: TGTGCCAGCAGTCAGAGGGACATGAACACTGAAGCTTTCTTT; CDR3 protein: CASSQRDMNTEAFF
J gene: TRBJ1-1; V gene: TRBV20-1; D gene: .; clone size: .; CDR3 DNA: TGCAGTGCCTTACGAGTGACTGAAGCTTTCTTT; CDR3 protein: CSALRVTEAFF
J gene: TRBJ2-7; V gene: TRBV18; D gene: .; clone size: .; CDR3 DNA: TGTGCCAGCTCATCTAAACGTACTCACTACGAGCAGTACTTC; CDR3 protein: CASSSKRTHYEQYF
J gene: TRBJ2-7; V gene: TRBV7-2; D gene: .; clone size: .; CDR3 DNA: TGTGCCAGCAGCTTAGTGGCAGGTAACTCCTACGAGCAGTACTTC; CDR3 protein: CASSLVAGNSYEQYF
J gene: TRBJ2-2; V gene: TRBV9; D gene: .; clone size: .; CDR3 DNA: TGTGCCAGCAGCGTAGCTCCCACTTTCACCGGGGAGCTGTTTTTT; CDR3 protein: CASSVAPTFTGELFF
J gene: TRBJ1-2; V gene: TRBV18; D gene: .; clone size: .; CDR3 DNA: TGTGCCAGCTCACCCGGAGCAGCCACCCCTTATGGCTACACCTTC; CDR3 protein: CASSPGAATPYGYTF
J gene: TRBJ2-7; V gene: TRBV7-9; D gene: .; clone size: once; CDR3 DNA: TGTGCCAGCAGCGGCGTGGGCGAGCAGTACTTC; CDR3 protein: CASSGVGEQYF
J gene: TRBJ1-2; V gene: TRBV2; D gene: .; clone size: .; CDR3 DNA: TGTGCCAGCACTGCCGGGTACGGGGGCTACACCTTC; CDR3 protein: CASTAGYGGYTF
J gene: TRBJ2-3; V gene: TRBV30; D gene: .; clone size: .; CDR3 DNA: TGTGCCCTAACGCGCGATTCAGATACGCAGTATTTT; CDR3 protein: CALTRDSDTQYF
J gene: TRBJ1-1; V gene: TRBV14; D gene: TRBD1; clone size: few; CDR3 DNA: TGTGCCAGCAGCCAGAGGGACAGGGGGGGATACCCTGAAGCTTTCTTT; CDR3 protein: CASSQRDRGGYPEAFF
J gene: TRBJ2-6; V gene: TRBV5-1; D gene: .; clone size: .; CDR3 DNA: TGCGCCAGCAGTCTTGAGGGTGGGGGTCCTAAAACACCTTCTGGGGCCAACGTCCTGACTTTC; CDR3 protein: CASSLEGGGPKTPSGANVLTF
J gene: TRBJ1-2; V gene: TRBV5-1; D gene: .; clone size: .; CDR3 DNA: TGCGCCAGCAGCTTAATGACGGCTGTCTATGGCTACACCTTC; CDR3 protein: CASSLMTAVYGYTF
J gene: TRBJ1-1; V gene: TRBV7-2; D gene: .; clone size: .; CDR3 DNA: TGTGCCAGCAGCTTAGGTGGGACAAGTCGTGAAGCTTTCTTT; CDR3 protein: CASSLGGTSREAFF
J gene: TRBJ1-2; V gene: TRBV5-4; D gene: .; clone size: .; CDR3 DNA: TGTGCCAGCAGCTTGGGGCCCGGGGCGGCTGGCTACACCTTC; CDR3 protein: CASSLGPGAAGYTF
J gene: TRBJ1-2; V gene: TRBV6-6; D gene: TRBD1; clone size: .; CDR3 DNA: TGTGCCAGCAGTCCCCGGACAGGGAATGGCTACACCTTC; CDR3 protein: CASSPRTGNGYTF
J gene: TRBJ2-3; V gene: TRBV11-1; D gene: .; clone size: .; CDR3 DNA: TGTGCCAGCAGTCTTGGGACTTTCAGAAGCACAGATACGCAGTATTTT; CDR3 protein: CASSLGTFRSTDTQYF
J gene: TRBJ1-1; V gene: TRBV10-3; D gene: .; clone size: once; CDR3 DNA: TGTGCCATCAGTGATGGAGGCAGGGATACTGAAGCTTTCTTT; CDR3 protein: CAISDGGRDTEAFF
J gene: TRBJ2-3; V gene: TRBV19; D gene: .; clone size: .; CDR3 DNA: TGTGCCAGCAAGGCGGGACCTAACACAGATACGCAGTATTTT; CDR3 protein: CASKAGPNTDTQYF
J gene: TRBJ2-3; V gene: TRBV11-2; D gene: .; clone size: .; CDR3 DNA: TGTGCCAGCAGCTCCCCGAGCAAGGGAGACACCTCAGATACGCAGTATTTT; CDR3 protein: CASSSPSKGDTSDTQYF
J gene: TRBJ1-1; V gene: TRBV29-1; D gene: .; clone size: .; CDR3 DNA: TGCAGCGTTGAAGGGGCACAAGGTATGAACACTGAAGCTTTCTTT; CDR3 protein: CSVEGAQGMNTEAFF